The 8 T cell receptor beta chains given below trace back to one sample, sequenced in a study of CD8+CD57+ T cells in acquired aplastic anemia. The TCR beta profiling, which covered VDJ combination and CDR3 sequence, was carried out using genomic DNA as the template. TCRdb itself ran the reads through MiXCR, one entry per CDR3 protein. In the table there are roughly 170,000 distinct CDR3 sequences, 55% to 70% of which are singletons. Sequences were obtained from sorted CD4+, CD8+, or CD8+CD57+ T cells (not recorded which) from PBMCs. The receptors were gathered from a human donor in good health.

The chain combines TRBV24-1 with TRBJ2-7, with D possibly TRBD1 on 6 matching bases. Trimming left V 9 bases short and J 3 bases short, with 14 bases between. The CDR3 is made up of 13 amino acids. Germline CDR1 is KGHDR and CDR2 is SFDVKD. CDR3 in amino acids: CATPGQWNYEQYF. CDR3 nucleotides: TGTGCCACCCCCGGACAGTGGAACTACGAGCAGTACTTC.

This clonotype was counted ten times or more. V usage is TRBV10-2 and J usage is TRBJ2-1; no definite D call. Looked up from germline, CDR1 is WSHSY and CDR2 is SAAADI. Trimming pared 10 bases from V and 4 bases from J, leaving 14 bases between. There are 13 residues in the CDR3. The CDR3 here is CATPGGNYNEQFF. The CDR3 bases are TGCGCCACCCCTGGCGGCAATTACAATGAGCAGTTCTTC.

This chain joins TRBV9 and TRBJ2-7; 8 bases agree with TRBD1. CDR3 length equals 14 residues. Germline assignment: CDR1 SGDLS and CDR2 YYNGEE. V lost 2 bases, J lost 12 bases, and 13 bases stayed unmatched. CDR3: CASSVGGQGAVLYF. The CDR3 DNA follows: TGTGCCAGCAGCGTTGGGGGGCAGGGGGCGGTCTTGTACTTC.

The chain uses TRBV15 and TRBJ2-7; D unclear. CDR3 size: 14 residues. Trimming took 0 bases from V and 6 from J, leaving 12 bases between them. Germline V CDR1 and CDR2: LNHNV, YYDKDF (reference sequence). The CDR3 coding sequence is TGTGCCACCAGCAGAGAGCAGGATCCGGGCGAGCAGTACTTC. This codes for CATSREQDPGEQYF. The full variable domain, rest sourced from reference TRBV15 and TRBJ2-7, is DAMVIQNPRYQVTQFGKPVTLSCSQTLNHNVMYWYQQKSSQAPKLLFHYYDKDFNNEADTPDNFQSRRPNTSFCFLDIRSPGLGDTAMYLCATSREQDPGEQYFGPGTRLTVT.

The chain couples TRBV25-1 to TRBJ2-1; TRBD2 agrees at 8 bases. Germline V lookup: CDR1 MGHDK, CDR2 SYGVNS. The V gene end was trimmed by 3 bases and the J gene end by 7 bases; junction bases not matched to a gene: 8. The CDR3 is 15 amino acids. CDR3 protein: CASSDGLASRNEQFF. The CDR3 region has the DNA TGTGCCAGCAGTGACGGACTAGCCTCAAGGAATGAGCAGTTCTTC.

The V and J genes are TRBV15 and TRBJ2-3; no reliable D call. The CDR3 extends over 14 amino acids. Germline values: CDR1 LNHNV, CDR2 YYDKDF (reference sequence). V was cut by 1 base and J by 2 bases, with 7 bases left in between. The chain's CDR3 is CATSRVVNTDTQYF. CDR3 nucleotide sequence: TGTGCCACCAGCAGAGTGGTTAACACAGATACGCAGTATTTT.

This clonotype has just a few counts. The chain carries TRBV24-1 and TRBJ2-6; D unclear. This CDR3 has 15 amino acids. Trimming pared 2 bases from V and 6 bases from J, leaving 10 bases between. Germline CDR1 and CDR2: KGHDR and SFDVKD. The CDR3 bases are TGTGCCACCAGTGATTCTCAATACCCGGCCAACGTCCTGACTTTC. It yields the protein CATSDSQYPANVLTF.

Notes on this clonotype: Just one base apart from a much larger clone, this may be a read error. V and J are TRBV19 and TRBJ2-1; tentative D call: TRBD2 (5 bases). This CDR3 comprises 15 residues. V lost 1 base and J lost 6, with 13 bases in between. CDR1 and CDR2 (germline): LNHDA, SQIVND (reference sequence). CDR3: CASSIGAEVGNEQFF. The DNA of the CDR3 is TGTGCCAGTAGTATAGGAGCGGAAGTGGGCAATGAGCAGTTCTTC.